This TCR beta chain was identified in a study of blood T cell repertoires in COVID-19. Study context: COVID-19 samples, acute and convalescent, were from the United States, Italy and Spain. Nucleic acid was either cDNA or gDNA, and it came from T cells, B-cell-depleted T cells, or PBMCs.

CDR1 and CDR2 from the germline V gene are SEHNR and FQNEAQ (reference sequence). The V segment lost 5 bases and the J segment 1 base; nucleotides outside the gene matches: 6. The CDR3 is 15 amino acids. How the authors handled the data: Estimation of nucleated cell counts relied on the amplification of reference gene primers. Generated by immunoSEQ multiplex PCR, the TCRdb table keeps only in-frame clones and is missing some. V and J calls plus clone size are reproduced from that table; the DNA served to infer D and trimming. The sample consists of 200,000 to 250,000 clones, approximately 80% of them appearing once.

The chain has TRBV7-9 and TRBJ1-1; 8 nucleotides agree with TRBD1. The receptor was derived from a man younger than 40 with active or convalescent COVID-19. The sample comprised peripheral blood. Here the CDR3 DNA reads TGTGCCAGCAGCCTCCTGACAGGGGAGAACACTGAAGCTTTCTTT. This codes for CASSLLTGENTEAFF.